One T cell receptor beta chain is described in this entry. The PCR had 60 Vbeta and 13 Jbeta primers. Sequencing was performed with immunoSEQ multiplex PCR; in TCRdb, only in-frame clones are kept and a portion is missing. The sample includes 150,000 to 200,000 clones, around 79% of them seen just once. Trimming stripped 4 bases from V and 2 bases from J, with 21 bases between. Germline V CDR1 and CDR2: SGHAT, FQNNGV. The length of the CDR3 is 18 residues. The sample belongs to a study of cytomegalovirus exposure and HLA in healthy donors. Every donor was a healthy person donating bone marrow. The TCR comes from a woman in her twenties or thirties in good health and CMV-seropositive. The chain joins TRBV11-2 to TRBJ2-1; the D is unclear. Input material: PBMCs. The CDR3 region is CASSSVRGRRPTYNEQFF. The CDR3 region has the DNA TGTGCCAGCAGCTCCGTTAGAGGTCGGCGCCCTACCTACAATGAGCAGTTCTTC. The full variable domain, with the rest looked up from reference TRBV11-2 and TRBJ2-1, is EAGVAQSPRYKIIEKRQSVAFWCNPISGHATLYWYQQILGQGPKLLIQFQNNGVVDDSQLPKDRFSAERLKGVDSTLKIQPAKLEDSAVYLCASSSVRGRRPTYNEQFFGPGTRLTVL.